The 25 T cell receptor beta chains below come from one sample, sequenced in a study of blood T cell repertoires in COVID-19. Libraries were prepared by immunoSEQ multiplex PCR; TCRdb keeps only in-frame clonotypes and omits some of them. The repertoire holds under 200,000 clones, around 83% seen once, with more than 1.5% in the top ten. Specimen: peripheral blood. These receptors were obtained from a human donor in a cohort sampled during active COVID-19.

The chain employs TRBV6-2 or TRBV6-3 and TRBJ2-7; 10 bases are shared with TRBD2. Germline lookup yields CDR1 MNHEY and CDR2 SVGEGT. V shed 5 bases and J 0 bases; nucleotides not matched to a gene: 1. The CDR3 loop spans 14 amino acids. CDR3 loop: CASSGTSDSYEQYF. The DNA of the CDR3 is TGTGCCAGCAGTGGGACTAGCGACTCCTACGAGCAGTACTTC.

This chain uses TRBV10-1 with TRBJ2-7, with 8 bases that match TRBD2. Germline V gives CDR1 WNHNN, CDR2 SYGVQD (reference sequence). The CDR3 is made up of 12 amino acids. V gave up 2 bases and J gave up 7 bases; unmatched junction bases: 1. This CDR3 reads CASSEPGGEQYF. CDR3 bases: TGCGCCAGCAGTGAGCCGGGGGGGGAGCAGTACTTC.

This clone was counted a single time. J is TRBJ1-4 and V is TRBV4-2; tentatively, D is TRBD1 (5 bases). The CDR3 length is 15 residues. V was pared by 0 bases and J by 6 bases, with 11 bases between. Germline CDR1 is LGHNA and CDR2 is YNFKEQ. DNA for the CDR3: TGTGCCAGCAGCCAAGATTACAGGTTGGATGAAAAACTGTTTTTT. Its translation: CASSQDYRLDEKLFF.

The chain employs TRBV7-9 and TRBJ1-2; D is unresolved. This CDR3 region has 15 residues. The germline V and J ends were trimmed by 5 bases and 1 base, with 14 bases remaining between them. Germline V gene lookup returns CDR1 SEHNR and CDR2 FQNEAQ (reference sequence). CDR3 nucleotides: TGTGCCAGCAGCCAAAATGTAGTCGATAACTATGGCTACACCTTC. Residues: CASSQNVVDNYGYTF.

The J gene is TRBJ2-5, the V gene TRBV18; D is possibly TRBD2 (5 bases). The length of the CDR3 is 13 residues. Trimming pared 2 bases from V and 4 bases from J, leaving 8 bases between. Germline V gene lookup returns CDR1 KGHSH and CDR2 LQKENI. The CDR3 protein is CASSPGGGETQYF. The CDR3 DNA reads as TGTGCCAGCTCACCAGGAGGCGGAGAGACCCAGTACTTC.

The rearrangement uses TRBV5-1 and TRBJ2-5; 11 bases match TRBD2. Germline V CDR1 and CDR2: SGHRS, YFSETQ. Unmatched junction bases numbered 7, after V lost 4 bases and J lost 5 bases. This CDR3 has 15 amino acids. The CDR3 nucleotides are TGCGCCAGCAGCACCCCTAGCGGGAGGAGGGAGACCCAGTACTTC. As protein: CASSTPSGRRETQYF.

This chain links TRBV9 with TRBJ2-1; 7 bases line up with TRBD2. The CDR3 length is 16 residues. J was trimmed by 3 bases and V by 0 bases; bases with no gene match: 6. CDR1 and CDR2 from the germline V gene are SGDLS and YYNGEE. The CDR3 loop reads CASSVATGGGYNEQFF. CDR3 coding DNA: TGTGCCAGCAGCGTAGCTACTGGCGGGGGCTACAATGAGCAGTTCTTC. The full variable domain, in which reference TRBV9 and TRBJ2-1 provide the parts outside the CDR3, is DSGVTQTPKHLITATGQRVTLRCSPRSGDLSVYWYQQSLDQGLQFLIQYYNGEERAKGNILERFSAQQFPDLHSELNLSSLELGDSALYFCASSVATGGGYNEQFFGPGTRLTVL.

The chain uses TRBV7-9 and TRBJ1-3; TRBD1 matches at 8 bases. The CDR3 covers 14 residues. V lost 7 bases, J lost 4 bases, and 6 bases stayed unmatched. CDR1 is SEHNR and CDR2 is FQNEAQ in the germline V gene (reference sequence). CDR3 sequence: CASTRTGQGNTIYF. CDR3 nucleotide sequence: TGTGCCAGCACCCGGACAGGGCAGGGAAACACCATATATTTT.

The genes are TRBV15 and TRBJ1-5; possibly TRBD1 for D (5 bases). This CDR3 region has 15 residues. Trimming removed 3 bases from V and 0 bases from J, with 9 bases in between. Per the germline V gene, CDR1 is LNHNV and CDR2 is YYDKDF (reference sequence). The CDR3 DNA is TGTGCCACCAGCAGGGACAAGGGTAGCAATCAGCCCCAGCATTTT. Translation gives CATSRDKGSNQPQHF.

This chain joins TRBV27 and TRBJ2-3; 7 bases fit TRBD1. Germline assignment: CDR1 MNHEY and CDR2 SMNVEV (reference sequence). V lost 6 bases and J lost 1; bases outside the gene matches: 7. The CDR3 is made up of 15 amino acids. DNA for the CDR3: TGTGCCAGCAGATCAGACAGGGACCGCACAGATACGCAGTATTTT. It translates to CASRSDRDRTDTQYF.

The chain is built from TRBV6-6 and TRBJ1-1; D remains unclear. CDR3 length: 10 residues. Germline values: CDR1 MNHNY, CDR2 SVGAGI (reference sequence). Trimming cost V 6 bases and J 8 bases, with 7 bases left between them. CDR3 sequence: CASREVEAFF. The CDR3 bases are TGTGCCAGCAGAGAGGTGGAAGCTTTCTTT.

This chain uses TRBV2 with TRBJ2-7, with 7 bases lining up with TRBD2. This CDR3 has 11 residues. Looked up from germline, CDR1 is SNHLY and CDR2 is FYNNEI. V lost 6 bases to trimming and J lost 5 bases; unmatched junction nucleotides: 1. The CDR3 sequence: CASSGTNEQYF. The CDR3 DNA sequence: TGTGCCAGCAGCGGGACTAACGAGCAGTACTTC.

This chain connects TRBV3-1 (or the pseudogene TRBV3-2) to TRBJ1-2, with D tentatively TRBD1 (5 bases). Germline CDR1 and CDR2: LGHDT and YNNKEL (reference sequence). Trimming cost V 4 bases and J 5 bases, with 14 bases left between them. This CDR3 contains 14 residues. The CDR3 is CASSPWGGGYGYTF. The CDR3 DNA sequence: TGTGCCAGCAGCCCGTGGGGGGGAGGATATGGCTACACCTTC.

The CDR3 sequence: CASSSLAGTYEQYF. The CDR3 DNA reads TGTGCCAGCAGCTCCTTAGCGGGAACCTACGAGCAGTACTTC. V is TRBV7-2 and J is TRBJ2-7; the match to TRBD2 covers 8 bases. The CDR3 sequence is 14 residues long. The germline CDR1 and CDR2 sequences are SGHTA and FQGNSA. The V gene end was trimmed by 4 bases and the J gene end by 2 bases; junction bases not matched to a gene: 4.

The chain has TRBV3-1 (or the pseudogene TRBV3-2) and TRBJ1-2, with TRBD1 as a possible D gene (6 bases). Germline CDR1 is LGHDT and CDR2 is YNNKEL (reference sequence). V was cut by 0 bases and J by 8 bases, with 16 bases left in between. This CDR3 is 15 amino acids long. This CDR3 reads CASSQDGTLRGGYTF. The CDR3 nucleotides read TGTGCCAGCAGCCAAGATGGGACACTTCGGGGCGGCTACACCTTC.

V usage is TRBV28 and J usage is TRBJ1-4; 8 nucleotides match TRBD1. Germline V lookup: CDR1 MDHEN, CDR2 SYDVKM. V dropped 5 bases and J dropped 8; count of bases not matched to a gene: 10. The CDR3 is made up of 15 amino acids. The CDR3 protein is CASSPWQGAGEKLFF. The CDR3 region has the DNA TGTGCCAGCAGTCCCTGGCAGGGGGCCGGGGAAAAACTGTTTTTT.

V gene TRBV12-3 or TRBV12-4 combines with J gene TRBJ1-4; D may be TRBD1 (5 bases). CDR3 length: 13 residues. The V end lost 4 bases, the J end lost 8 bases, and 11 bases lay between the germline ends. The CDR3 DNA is TGTGCCAGCAGTTGGGCAGGGAGGGAAAAACTGTTTTTT. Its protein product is CASSWAGREKLFF.

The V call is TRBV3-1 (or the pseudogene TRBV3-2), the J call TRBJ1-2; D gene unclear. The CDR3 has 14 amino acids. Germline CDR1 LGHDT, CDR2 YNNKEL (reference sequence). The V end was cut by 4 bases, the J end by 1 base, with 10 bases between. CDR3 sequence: CASSPGLSNYGYTF. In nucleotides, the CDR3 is TGTGCCAGCAGCCCTGGACTGAGTAACTATGGCTACACCTTC.

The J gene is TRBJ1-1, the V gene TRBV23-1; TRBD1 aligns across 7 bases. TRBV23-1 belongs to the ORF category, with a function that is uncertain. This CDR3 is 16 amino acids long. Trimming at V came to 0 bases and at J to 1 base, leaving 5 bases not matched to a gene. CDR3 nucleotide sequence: TGCGCCAGCAGTCAATCTGTAGACAGGGAGAACACTGAAGCTTTCTTT. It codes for CASSQSVDRENTEAFF.

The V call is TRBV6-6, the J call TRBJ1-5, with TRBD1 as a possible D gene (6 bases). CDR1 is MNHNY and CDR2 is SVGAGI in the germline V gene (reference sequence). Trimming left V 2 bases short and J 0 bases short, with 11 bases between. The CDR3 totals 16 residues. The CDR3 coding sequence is TGTGCCAGCAGTTACCCCGGCAGGGGTAGCAATCAGCCCCAGCATTTT. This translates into CASSYPGRGSNQPQHF.

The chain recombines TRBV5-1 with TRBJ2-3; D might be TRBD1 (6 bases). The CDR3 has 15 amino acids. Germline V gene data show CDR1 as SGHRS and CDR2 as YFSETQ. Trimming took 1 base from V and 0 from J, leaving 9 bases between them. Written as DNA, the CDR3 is TGCGCCAGCAGCTTGAGGACAGTGAGCACAGATACGCAGTATTTT. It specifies CASSLRTVSTDTQYF.

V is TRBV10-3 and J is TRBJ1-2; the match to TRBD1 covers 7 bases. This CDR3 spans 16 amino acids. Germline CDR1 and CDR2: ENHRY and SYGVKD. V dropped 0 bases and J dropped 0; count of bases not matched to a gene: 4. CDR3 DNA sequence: TGTGCCATCAGTGAGTCGGCGGGGACAGCTAACTATGGCTACACCTTC. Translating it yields CAISESAGTANYGYTF.

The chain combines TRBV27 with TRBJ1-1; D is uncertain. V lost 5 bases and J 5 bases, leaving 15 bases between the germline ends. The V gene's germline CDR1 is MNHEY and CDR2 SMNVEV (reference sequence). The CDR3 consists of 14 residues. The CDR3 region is CASSPYLLSTEAFF. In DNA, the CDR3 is TGTGCCAGCAGTCCCTACCTCCTTAGTACTGAAGCTTTCTTT.

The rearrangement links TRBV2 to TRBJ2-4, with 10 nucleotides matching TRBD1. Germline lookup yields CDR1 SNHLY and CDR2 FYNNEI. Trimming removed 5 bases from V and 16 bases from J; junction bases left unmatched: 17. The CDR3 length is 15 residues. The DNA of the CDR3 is TGTGCCAGCAGTTCCGAAACACCGGGACAGGGGATTGGATACTTC. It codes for CASSSETPGQGIGYF.

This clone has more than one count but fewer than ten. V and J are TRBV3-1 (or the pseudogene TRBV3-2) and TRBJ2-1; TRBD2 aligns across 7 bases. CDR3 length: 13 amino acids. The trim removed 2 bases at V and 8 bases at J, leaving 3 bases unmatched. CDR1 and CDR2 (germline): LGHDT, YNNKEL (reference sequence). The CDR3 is CASSQMGGDEQFF. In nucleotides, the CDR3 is TGTGCCAGCAGCCAAATGGGGGGGGATGAGCAGTTCTTC.